Listed below are T cell receptor beta chains from one sample, sequenced in a study of OX40 agonist ivuxolimab in advanced cancers. Sequencing was performed with immunoSEQ multiplex PCR; in TCRdb, only in-frame clones are kept and a portion is missing. The top ten hold 1.5% to 2% of the sample, which has around 83,000 clones, about 89% seen once. The sequences come from CD4+ or CD8+ T cells sorted from blood, collected in a trial of the OX40 agonist ivuxolimab. Receptors were obtained from an adult with an advanced solid tumor such as melanoma, head and neck, liver or kidney cancer. Both conserved end residues are part of each CDR3. The D gene is left open where the match is weak. For some rows the clone size is stated as once, few or many, or as a class when expanded; others skip it.

>TRBV19|NA|NA|TRBJ1-5
TGTGCCAGTAGTATTGTGGCTACGGAAAATCAGCCCCAGCATTTT
CASSIVATENQPQHF
>TRBV28|NA|TRBD2|TRBJ2-1
TGTGCCAGCAGTCCTGGGACTAGCCCCAATGAGCAGTTCTTC
CASSPGTSPNEQFF
>TRBV5-1|NA|TRBD2|TRBJ2-3
TGCGCCAGCAGCTTGAATGTAGCGGGAGCGGGAGATACGCAGTATTTT
CASSLNVAGAGDTQYF
>TRBV28|NA|NA|TRBJ1-1
TGTGCCAGCAGCCGTGGGGGGCACATGAACACTGAAGCTTTCTTT
CASSRGGHMNTEAFF
>TRBV4-1|NA|NA|TRBJ1-5
TGCGCCAGCAGCCAAGTGGCCCTCGGTGGGCCCCAGCATTTT
CASSQVALGGPQHF
>TRBV18|NA|NA|TRBJ2-7
TGTGCCAGCTCACTTCTAGCACGAGGGCAGTCCTCCGACGAGCAGTACTTC
CASSLLARGQSSDEQYF
>TRBV19|once|TRBD1|TRBJ2-7
TGTGCCAGTAAGGACAGGAGCAGAAACGAGCAGTACTTC
CASKDRSRNEQYF
>TRBV7-2|few|NA|TRBJ1-3
TGTGCCAGCAGCCCACAGGGTTACTCTGGAAACACCATATATTTT
CASSPQGYSGNTIYF
>TRBV21-1|NA|NA|TRBJ2-4
TGTGCCAGCAGCCGGGGACTAGCGCGGCCCAAAAACATTCAGTACTTC
CASSRGLARPKNIQYF
>TRBV18|NA|NA|TRBJ1-1
TGTGCCAGCTCACCACCGGGACGGGCAGAAGCTTTCTTT
CASSPPGRAEAFF
>TRBV10-3|NA|NA|TRBJ1-2
TGTGCCATCAGTGAGTCGGGCGGTAACTATGGCTACACCTTC
CAISESGGNYGYTF
>TRBV5-4|NA|NA|TRBJ2-7
TGTGCCAGCAGCTTGGAACAGGGCCTAGGCTACGAGCAGTACTTC
CASSLEQGLGYEQYF
>TRBV7-6|NA|TRBD2|TRBJ2-5
TGTGCCAGCAGCTCGCTAGCGGGAACGGGAGAGACCCAGTACTTC
CASSSLAGTGETQYF
>TRBV28|once|TRBD2|TRBJ2-7
TGTGCCAGCAGTTTAGGGCTAGCGGGAGTAAAGGAGCAGTACTTC
CASSLGLAGVKEQYF
>TRBV2|NA|TRBD1|TRBJ2-7
TGTGCCAGCAGTGAGAACAGGGGACCCTACGAGCAGTACTTC
CASSENRGPYEQYF
>TRBV6-5|NA|TRBD1|TRBJ2-1
TGTGCCAGCACCTCCCACGACAGGGCCCACAATGAGCAGTTCTTC
CASTSHDRAHNEQFF
>TRBV10-1|NA|TRBD1|TRBJ1-1
TGCGCCAGCAGTGTGACAGGGAGCACTGAAGCTTTCTTT
CASSVTGSTEAFF
>TRBV6-1|NA|TRBD2|TRBJ2-1
TGTGCCAGCAGTGAGGGACTAGCGGGAGTATCATGGCAGTTCTTC
CASSEGLAGVSWQFF
>TRBV5-1|NA|NA|TRBJ2-1
TGCGCCAGCAGCCCGGGGACTGCCGTTAATGAGCAGTTCTTC
CASSPGTAVNEQFF
>TRBV27|NA|TRBD2|TRBJ2-7
TGTGCCAGCAGTTTTGGGATTAGGCGGGAGTGGTACTTC
CASSFGIRREWYF
>TRBV7-2|NA|NA|TRBJ2-2
TGTGCCAGCAGCTTCTCCGAGGGACTCGGGGAGCTGTTTTTT
CASSFSEGLGELFF
>TRBV29-1|NA|TRBD2|TRBJ2-7
TGCAGCGTTGAAGGTCCCGGGGAGGGGCGTTCCTACGAGCAGTACTTC
CSVEGPGEGRSYEQYF
>TRBV2|NA|NA|TRBJ2-2
TGTGCCAGCAGTGAACAGCCCTATGTTCCCGGGGAGCTGTTTTTT
CASSEQPYVPGELFF
>TRBV5-4|NA|NA|TRBJ2-5
TGTGCCAGCAGCTTGTTCCAGCAAGAGACCCAGTACTTC
CASSLFQQETQYF
>TRBV19|NA|NA|TRBJ1-5
TGTGCCAGTAGTATAAAGGACAGTTACAATCAGCCCCAGCATTTT
CASSIKDSYNQPQHF
>TRBV7-2|NA|TRBD1|TRBJ1-2
TGTGCCAGCAGCCCTGACAGGGTTGGTGGCTACACCTTC
CASSPDRVGGYTF
>TRBV28|few|NA|TRBJ2-1
TGTGCCAGCACCACCCTCAAGTTCGGGGAAAATGAGCAGTTCTTC
CASTTLKFGENEQFF
>TRBV6-1|NA|NA|TRBJ2-7
TGTGCCAGCAGTGTGCGGCGTATCTCCTACGAGCAGTACTTC
CASSVRRISYEQYF